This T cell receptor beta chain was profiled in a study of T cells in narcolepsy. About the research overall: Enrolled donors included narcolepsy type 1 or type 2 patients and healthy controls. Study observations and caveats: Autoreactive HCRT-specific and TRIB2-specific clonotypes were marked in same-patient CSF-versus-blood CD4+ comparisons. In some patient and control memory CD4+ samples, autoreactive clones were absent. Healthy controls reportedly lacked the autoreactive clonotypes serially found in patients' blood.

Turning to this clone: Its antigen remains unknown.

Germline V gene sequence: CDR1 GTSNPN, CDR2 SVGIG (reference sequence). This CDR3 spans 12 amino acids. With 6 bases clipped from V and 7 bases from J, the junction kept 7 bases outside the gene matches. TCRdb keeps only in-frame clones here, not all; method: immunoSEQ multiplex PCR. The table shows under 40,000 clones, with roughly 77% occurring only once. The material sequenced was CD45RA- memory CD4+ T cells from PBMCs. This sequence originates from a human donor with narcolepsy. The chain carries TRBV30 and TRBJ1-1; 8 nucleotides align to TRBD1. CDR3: CACIRTGNEAFF. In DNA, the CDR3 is TGTGCCTGCATCCGGACAGGGAATGAAGCTTTCTTT.